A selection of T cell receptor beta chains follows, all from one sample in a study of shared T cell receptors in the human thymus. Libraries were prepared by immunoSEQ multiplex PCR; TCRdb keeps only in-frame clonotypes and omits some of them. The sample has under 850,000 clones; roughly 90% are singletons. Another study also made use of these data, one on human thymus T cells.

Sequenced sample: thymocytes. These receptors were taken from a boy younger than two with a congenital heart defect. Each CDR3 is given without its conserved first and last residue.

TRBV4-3 ASSQAGPGKTYEQY
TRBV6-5 ASSSEEVYNEQF
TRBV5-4 ASSFTNRDSPPYEQY
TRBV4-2 ASSRRDGEQF
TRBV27 ASSYRLAGYNEQF
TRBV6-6 ASSPRDREDQPQH
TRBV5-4 ASSLAGRKREGRGYEQY
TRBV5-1 ASSLDVTSGASYNEQF
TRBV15 ATSPSMTSTDTQY
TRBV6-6 ASSYSAGGPSKF
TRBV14 ASSPDRGHTYEQY
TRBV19 ASGQHPFYGYT
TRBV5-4 ASSPHYEQY
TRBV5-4 ASSPPGLPLNEQF
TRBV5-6 ASSPLVAACLNHNEQF
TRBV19 ASSNEGGRVEQY
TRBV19 ASTPSIGTSGRWSSTGELF
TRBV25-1 ASRPNRGSAF
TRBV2 ASSSGDRVGKGNEKLF
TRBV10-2 ASRLDSPYGYT
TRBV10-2 ASWLAGGPETQY
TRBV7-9 ASSLGGQGSNTIY
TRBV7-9 ASSFRVSGANVLT
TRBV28 ASSFKSQWGRVRVNQPQH
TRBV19 ASSSRTGGFTYGYT
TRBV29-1 SVEDTPPRGSTGELF
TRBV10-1 ASSEGASGINEQF
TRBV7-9 ASSPPGTTRSDTDTQY